The table lists the clone carrying this TCR beta chain with a few counts. Germline values: CDR1 DFQATT, CDR2 SNEGSKA (reference sequence). J was trimmed by 7 bases and V by 4 bases; bases with no gene match: 6. This CDR3 is 13 amino acids long. These data belong to a study of blood T cells in healthy people across ages. Study-level background: In model experiments, template switching was able to capture about one barcoded beta molecule for every two T cells that were present.

Together with a sample-barcoded 5' primer, a J-beta primer mix was included in a second PCR lasting about 7 to 11 cycles. TCRdb reprocessed the 5' RACE reads via MiXCR and lists one record per CDR3 protein. This sample carries around 1,800,000 distinct CDR3 sequences, roughly two fifths of them seen once, and the ten largest clones take about 21%. The source is a human donor in good health. V and J are TRBV20-1 and TRBJ2-2, with TRBD1 identical over 7 bases. Source material: blood. Here the CDR3 DNA reads TGCAGTGCTACCGGGACAGAGGGCGGGGAGCTGTTTTTT. Translation gives CSATGTEGGELFF.